These 31 T cell receptor beta chains originate from one sample sequenced in a study of OX40 agonist ivuxolimab in advanced cancers. Some clones are missing from TCRdb's copy, which holds only in-frame ones; the method was immunoSEQ multiplex PCR. Seen here are 90,000 to 130,000 clones, roughly 87% observed once, and the top ten hold less than 0.3%. The input for sequencing was CD4+ or CD8+ T cells sorted from blood, taken in a trial of the OX40 agonist ivuxolimab. The receptors originated from an adult with an advanced solid tumor such as melanoma, head and neck, liver or kidney cancer.

The CDR3 loop is CSVEGPGQYEQYF. In nucleotides, the CDR3 is TGCAGCGTTGAAGGCCCGGGACAGTACGAGCAGTACTTC. This chain joins TRBV29-1 and TRBJ2-7, with TRBD1 matching over 7 bases. This CDR3 is 13 amino acids long. Germline CDR1 SQVTM, CDR2 ANQGSEA. V dropped 1 base and J dropped 4; count of bases not matched to a gene: 4.

The chain joins TRBV5-6 to TRBJ2-5; D perhaps matches TRBD2 (6 bases). This CDR3 spans 15 amino acids. Germline V CDR1 and CDR2: SGHDT, YYEEEE. Trimming shortened V by 0 bases and J by 5 bases, and 14 bases separated the two germline ends. The CDR3 spells CASSLDIPGGETQYF. Written as DNA, the CDR3 is TGTGCCAGCAGCTTGGACATCCCAGGAGGGGAGACCCAGTACTTC.

CDR3 sequence: CASSRAPGGGTEAFF. DNA of the CDR3: TGTGCCAGCAGCCGAGCCCCAGGCGGTGGCACTGAAGCTTTCTTT. V and J are TRBV5-5 and TRBJ1-1; no firm D call. CDR1 and CDR2 from the germline V gene are SGHKS and YYEKEE (reference sequence). The V gene lost 4 bases and the J gene lost 4 bases, with 17 bases spanning the gap. This CDR3 spans 15 amino acids. Combining the CDR3 with reference TRBV5-5 and TRBJ1-1 gives the whole variable domain DAGVTQSPTHLIKTRGQQVTLRCSPISGHKSVSWYQQVLGQGPQFIFQYYEKEERGRGNFPDRFSARQFPNYSSELNVNALLLGDSALYLCASSRAPGGGTEAFFGQGTRLTVV.

This chain joins TRBV7-2 and TRBJ1-5; 8 bases map to TRBD1. Per the germline V gene, CDR1 is SGHTA and CDR2 is FQGNSA. V was pared by 4 bases and J by 2 bases, with 7 bases of the junction left unmatched. CDR3 length: 16 amino acids. The CDR3 region is CASSSGQGIGNQPQHF. In DNA, the CDR3 is TGTGCCAGCAGCTCTGGACAGGGTATCGGCAATCAGCCCCAGCATTTT.

The rearrangement uses TRBV6-5 and TRBJ1-1; D remains ambiguous. Trimming pared 5 bases from V and 1 base from J, leaving 11 bases between. This CDR3 has 14 amino acids. Germline values: CDR1 MNHEY, CDR2 SVGAGI. CDR3 coding DNA: TGTGCCAGCAGTGTCCTGGACCGGAACACTGAAGCTTTCTTT. It is translated as CASSVLDRNTEAFF.

This chain connects TRBV11-3 to TRBJ1-1; D may be TRBD1 (5 bases). V lost 1 base to trimming and J lost 3 bases, with 12 bases between them. Germline V gene data show CDR1 as SGHNT and CDR2 as YENEEA. The CDR3 has 15 amino acids. The chain's CDR3 is CASSLGGEVDTEAFF. CDR3 DNA: TGTGCCAGCAGCTTAGGGGGGGAGGTTGACACTGAAGCTTTCTTT. The complete variable domain, with remaining parts taken from reference TRBV11-3 and TRBJ1-1, reads EAGVVQSPRYKIIEKKQPVAFWCNPISGHNTLYWYLQNLGQGPELLIRYENEEAVDDSQLPKDRFSAERLKGVDSTLKIQPAELGDSAVYLCASSLGGEVDTEAFFGQGTRLTVV.

This chain uses TRBV6-1 with TRBJ2-2, with D perhaps matching TRBD2 (6 bases). Trimming took 4 bases from V and 1 from J, leaving 13 bases between them. The CDR3 length is 16 residues. CDR1 and CDR2 (germline): MNHNS, SASEGT. In DNA, the CDR3 is TGTGCCAGCAGTGGATTCGTTAGCGGGAACACCGGGGAGCTGTTTTTT. Its protein product is CASSGFVSGNTGELFF.

This chain connects TRBV19 to TRBJ1-5; 12 nucleotides align to TRBD1. CDR1 is LNHDA, CDR2 SQIVND, per germline (reference sequence). Trimming cost V 5 bases and J 0 bases; bases outside gene matches: 11. CDR3 length: 19 amino acids. The CDR3 here is CASSLGQGAQLYSNQPQHF. Here the CDR3 DNA reads TGTGCCAGTAGTTTGGGACAGGGGGCCCAGCTCTATAGCAATCAGCCCCAGCATTTT.

The rearrangement uses TRBV30 and TRBJ2-5; D perhaps matches TRBD2 (5 bases). From germline, CDR1 is GTSNPN and CDR2 SVGIG (reference sequence). CDR3 length: 14 amino acids. Trimming took 4 bases from V and 5 from J, leaving 17 bases between them. CDR3 in amino acids: CAWNHRGPGETQYF. CDR3 nucleotide sequence: TGTGCCTGGAACCACAGAGGCCCGGGGGAGACCCAGTACTTC.

CDR3 region: CASSFGGDEQFF. CDR3 nucleotide sequence: TGTGCCAGCAGCTTCGGGGGGGATGAGCAGTTCTTC. The V and J genes are TRBV11-3 and TRBJ2-1; 8 bases map to TRBD2. This CDR3 contains 12 residues. Germline lookup yields CDR1 SGHNT and CDR2 YENEEA. With 3 bases clipped from V and 8 bases from J, the junction kept 0 bases outside the gene matches.

The chain couples TRBV14 to TRBJ1-3; D is unresolved. The germline V and J ends were trimmed by 0 bases and 3 bases, with 0 bases remaining between them. The CDR3 consists of 12 residues. Per the germline V gene, CDR1 is SGHDN and CDR2 is FVKESK. The DNA for the CDR3 is TGTGCCAGCAGCCAAGATGGAAACACCATATATTTT. Encoded protein: CASSQDGNTIYF.

This clone was detected only a few times. The genes are TRBV4-2 and TRBJ2-1; no clear D gene. V was trimmed by 0 bases and J by 10 bases, leaving 16 bases between them. This CDR3 has 15 amino acids. In germline, CDR1 is LGHNA, CDR2 YNFKEQ. This chain's CDR3 is CASSQDKSGIQEQFF. Here the CDR3 DNA reads TGTGCCAGCAGCCAAGATAAGTCAGGTATTCAGGAGCAGTTCTTC.

The V and J genes are TRBV6-6 and TRBJ1-2; TRBD1 might be the D (5 bases). V lost 9 bases to trimming and J lost 7 bases, with 24 bases between them. The CDR3 has 15 amino acids. The germline V gene has CDR1 MNHNY and CDR2 SVGAGI (reference sequence). The CDR3 protein is CASKRGNDETGGYTF. In nucleotides, the CDR3 is TGTGCCAGTAAAAGAGGGAACGACGAAACAGGTGGCTACACCTTC.

The chain is built from TRBV13 and TRBJ2-7; D not certain. Per the germline V gene, CDR1 is PRHDT and CDR2 is FYEKMQ (reference sequence). The CDR3 is 12 amino acids. Trimming cost V 5 bases and J 1 base, with 6 bases left between them. CDR3 region: CASSPLSYEQYF. In DNA, the CDR3 is TGTGCCAGCAGCCCCTTGTCCTACGAGCAGTACTTC.

J is TRBJ1-2 and V is TRBV28; TRBD1 aligns across 7 bases. The CDR3 runs 15 residues. The germline V gene has CDR1 MDHEN and CDR2 SYDVKM. V was pared by 6 bases and J by 5 bases, with 12 bases of the junction left unmatched. DNA for the CDR3: TGTGCCAGCAGACCTACCGACAGGGCAACGTATGGCTACACCTTC. Protein: CASRPTDRATYGYTF.

This chain links TRBV28 with TRBJ2-6; D uncertain. The CDR3 is made up of 14 amino acids. CDR1 and CDR2 from the germline V gene are MDHEN and SYDVKM. Trimming stripped 8 bases from V and 3 bases from J, with 11 bases between. The CDR3 spells CASLGSSGANVLTF. DNA for the CDR3: TGTGCCAGCCTGGGTTCGAGTGGGGCCAACGTCCTGACTTTC.

Details on this clone: A read error may produce the germline difference seen at one junction end. Other DNA sequences in the sample encode the same CDR3. The chain has TRBV5-3 and TRBJ2-7, with 7 positions matching TRBD2. TRBV5-3 is an ORF for which the function is uncertain. This CDR3 contains 14 residues. The CDR3 DNA reads TGCGCCAGAAGCCGGTGGGGACTAACAGGCGAGCAGTACTTC. This sequence encodes CARSRWGLTGEQYF.

The rearrangement uses TRBV15 and TRBJ2-1; perhaps TRBD2 as D (6 bases). The CDR3 spans 16 residues. V dropped 0 bases and J dropped 9 bases, with 18 bases sitting between them. Germline V gene sequence: CDR1 LNHNV, CDR2 YYDKDF (reference sequence). CDR3 in DNA: TGTGCCACCAGCAGAGATGGGACTGAGGGCTGGGGTGAGCAGTTCTTC. Translated: CATSRDGTEGWGEQFF.

The rearrangement joins TRBV13 to TRBJ1-1, with D hard to call. This CDR3 has 18 amino acids. The ends were cut back, 5 bases at V and 4 bases at J, with 26 bases in the middle. Germline V gene data show CDR1 as PRHDT and CDR2 as FYEKMQ (reference sequence). CDR3 coding DNA: TGTGCCAGCAGCCCCGGTAGGGCAAGAAAACTCAAGGTCACTGAAGCTTTCTTT. Translating it yields CASSPGRARKLKVTEAFF. The full variable domain, with the rest looked up from reference TRBV13 and TRBJ1-1, is AAGVIQSPRHLIKEKRETATLKCYPIPRHDTVYWYQQGPGQDPQFLISFYEKMQSDKGSIPDRFSAQQFSDYHSELNMSSLELGDSALYFCASSPGRARKLKVTEAFFGQGTRLTVV.

J is TRBJ2-7 and V is TRBV6-6; D ambiguous. V was cut by 6 bases and J by 1 base, with 7 bases left in between. The CDR3 is made up of 12 amino acids. The germline CDR1 and CDR2 sequences are MNHNY and SVGAGI (reference sequence). CDR3 sequence reads: CASRGGSYEQYF. CDR3 bases: TGTGCCAGCAGAGGTGGGTCCTACGAGCAGTACTTC.

The chain combines TRBV27 with TRBJ1-1, with D maybe TRBD1 (6 bases). This CDR3 has 12 residues. The V gene's germline CDR1 is MNHEY and CDR2 SMNVEV (reference sequence). Trimming removed 2 bases from V and 10 bases from J, with 11 bases in between. CDR3 DNA sequence: TGTGCCAGCAGTTTAGGGGGGCAGGGAGCTTTCTTT. Its translation: CASSLGGQGAFF.

The chain combines TRBV7-2 with TRBJ2-4; the D gene is possibly TRBD1 (6 bases). Germline V gene lookup returns CDR1 SGHTA and CDR2 FQGNSA. V dropped 4 bases and J dropped 0 bases, with 7 bases sitting between them. The CDR3 is 14 residues long. CDR3 nucleotides: TGTGCCAGCAGCTCGGACAGAGCCAAAAACATTCAGTACTTC. This translates into CASSSDRAKNIQYF.

This chain joins TRBV14 and TRBJ2-7, with D possibly TRBD2 on 6 matching bases. This CDR3 comprises 14 residues. Trimming removed 4 bases from V and 2 bases from J, with 12 bases in between. Germline lookup yields CDR1 SGHDN and CDR2 FVKESK. Written as DNA, the CDR3 is TGTGCCAGCAGCCCCCTGGGGGGTACCTACGAGCAGTACTTC. It translates to CASSPLGGTYEQYF.

This rearrangement joins TRBV11-3 to TRBJ2-5, with 8 bases matching TRBD1. This CDR3 comprises 15 residues. V lost 2 bases, J lost 5 bases, and 7 bases stayed unmatched. Germline lookup yields CDR1 SGHNT and CDR2 YENEEA. The CDR3 nucleotides are TGTGCCAGCAGCTTAAGGACAGGGTTAATGGAGACCCAGTACTTC. It codes for CASSLRTGLMETQYF.

J is TRBJ2-5 and V is TRBV6-6; possible D gene TRBD1, 6 bases. This CDR3 has 13 amino acids. Germline CDR1 MNHNY, CDR2 SVGAGI (reference sequence). Trimming removed 10 bases from V and 2 bases from J, with 14 bases in between. The CDR3 sequence: CATGGGQQETQYF. The CDR3 DNA reads as TGTGCCACCGGAGGCGGACAGCAAGAGACCCAGTACTTC.

J is TRBJ2-2 and V is TRBV15; either TRBD1 or TRBD2 may supply D (5 bases each). The CDR3 has 15 amino acids. The germline V gene has CDR1 LNHNV and CDR2 YYDKDF (reference sequence). The V gene lost 0 bases and the J gene lost 6 bases, with 11 bases spanning the gap. The CDR3 nucleotides read TGTGCCACCAGCAGAGAGGGGACCGGCGCCGGGGAGCTGTTTTTT. Translated: CATSREGTGAGELFF.

This clone was observed a single time. This chain links TRBV16 with TRBJ1-5; D remains ambiguous. CDR3 size: 13 residues. CDR1 is KGHSY and CDR2 is FQNENV in the germline V gene. Trimming took off 2 bases at V and 4 bases at J, with 6 bases between the two ends. The CDR3 loop is CASSQLVNQPQHF. Here the CDR3 DNA reads TGTGCCAGCAGCCAACTAGTAAATCAGCCCCAGCATTTT.

The J gene is TRBJ2-1, the V gene TRBV15, with D possibly matching TRBD2 (5 bases). Germline lookup yields CDR1 LNHNV and CDR2 YYDKDF (reference sequence). V was cut by 5 bases and J by 6 bases, with 14 bases left in between. The CDR3 runs to 14 residues. CDR3 region: CATSADYPGNEQFF. CDR3 coding DNA: TGTGCCACCAGCGCCGACTATCCCGGCAATGAGCAGTTCTTC.

The genes are TRBV16 and TRBJ2-2; the match to TRBD2 covers 7 bases. CDR3 length equals 17 residues. The V segment lost 0 bases and the J segment 4 bases; nucleotides outside the gene matches: 8. Germline assignment: CDR1 KGHSY and CDR2 FQNENV. The CDR3 sequence: CASSQSSAGASTGELFF. The DNA of the CDR3 is TGTGCCAGCAGCCAATCTTCCGCGGGAGCTTCCACCGGGGAGCTGTTTTTT.

The gene calls are TRBV7-9 and TRBJ1-3; D may be TRBD1 (5 bases). V lost 2 bases and J lost 3, with 14 bases in between. Per the germline V gene, CDR1 is SEHNR and CDR2 is FQNEAQ (reference sequence). The CDR3 runs 16 residues. The CDR3, as DNA: TGTGCCAGCAGCTTACAAGGGCAGGGTAGTGGAAACACCATATATTTT. This gives the protein CASSLQGQGSGNTIYF.

This sequence joins TRBV12-5 and TRBJ2-3; 9 bases are a match to TRBD1. CDR1 is LGHNT, CDR2 FRNRAP, per germline. The CDR3 sequence is 14 residues long. V shed 4 bases and J 3 bases; nucleotides not matched to a gene: 2. The CDR3: CASGWGQGTDTQYF. CDR3 bases: TGTGCTAGTGGTTGGGGACAGGGAACAGATACGCAGTATTTT.